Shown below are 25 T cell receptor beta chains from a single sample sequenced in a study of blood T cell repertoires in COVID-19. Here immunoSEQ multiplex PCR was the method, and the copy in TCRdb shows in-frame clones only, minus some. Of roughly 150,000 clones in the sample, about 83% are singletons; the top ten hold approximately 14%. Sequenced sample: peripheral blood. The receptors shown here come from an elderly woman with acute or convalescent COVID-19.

DNA for the CDR3: TGCAGTGCTAGTGGGCGGGAAGAGACCCAGTACTTC. Amino acid sequence: CSASGREETQYF. The V gene is TRBV20-1, the J gene TRBJ2-5; TRBD2 is a possible D gene (5 bases). Germline values: CDR1 DFQATT, CDR2 SNEGSKA (reference sequence). Trimming cost V 3 bases and J 3 bases, with 8 bases left between them. This CDR3 has 12 amino acids.

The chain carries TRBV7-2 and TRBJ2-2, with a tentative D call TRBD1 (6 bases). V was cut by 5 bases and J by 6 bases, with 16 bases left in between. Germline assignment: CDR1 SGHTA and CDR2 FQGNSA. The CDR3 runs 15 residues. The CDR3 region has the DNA TGTGCCAGCAGCCAACAGGGTAAAAGGGCCGGGGAGCTGTTTTTT. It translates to CASSQQGKRAGELFF.

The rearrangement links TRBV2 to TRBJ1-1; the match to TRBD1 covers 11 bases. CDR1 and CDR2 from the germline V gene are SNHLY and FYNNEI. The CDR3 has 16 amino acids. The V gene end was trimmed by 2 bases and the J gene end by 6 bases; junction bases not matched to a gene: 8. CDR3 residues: CASSERVRTGGAEAFF. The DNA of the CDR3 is TGTGCCAGCAGTGAACGTGTAAGGACAGGGGGCGCTGAAGCTTTCTTT.

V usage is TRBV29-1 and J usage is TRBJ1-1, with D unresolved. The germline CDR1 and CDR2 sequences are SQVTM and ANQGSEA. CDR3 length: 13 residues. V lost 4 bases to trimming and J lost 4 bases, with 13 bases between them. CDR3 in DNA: TGCAGCGTTGTAGTCAACTTTGGCACTGAAGCTTTCTTT. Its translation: CSVVVNFGTEAFF.

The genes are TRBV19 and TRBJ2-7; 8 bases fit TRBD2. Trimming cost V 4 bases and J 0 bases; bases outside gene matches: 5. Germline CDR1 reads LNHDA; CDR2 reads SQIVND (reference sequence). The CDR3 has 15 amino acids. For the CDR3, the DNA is TGTGCCAGTAGTACTATACTAGCGGCCTCCTACGAGCAGTACTTC. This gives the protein CASSTILAASYEQYF. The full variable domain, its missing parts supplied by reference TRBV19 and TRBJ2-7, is DGGITQSPKYLFRKEGQNVTLSCEQNLNHDAMYWYRQDPGQGLRLIYYSQIVNDFQKGDIAEGYSVSREKKESFPLTVTSAQKNPTAFYLCASSTILAASYEQYFGPGTRLTVT.

This CDR3 reads CASSYGNEKLFF. The CDR3 region has the DNA TGTGCCAGCAGTTACGGGAATGAAAAACTGTTTTTT. J is TRBJ1-4 and V is TRBV2; D unclear. Per the germline V gene, CDR1 is SNHLY and CDR2 is FYNNEI. This CDR3 spans 12 amino acids. V was clipped by 5 bases and J by 5 bases, with 6 bases between them.

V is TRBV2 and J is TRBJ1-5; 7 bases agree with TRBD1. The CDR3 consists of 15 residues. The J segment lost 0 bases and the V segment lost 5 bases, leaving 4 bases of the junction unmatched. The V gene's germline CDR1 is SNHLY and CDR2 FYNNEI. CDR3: CASSSQGNSNQPQHF. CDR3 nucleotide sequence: TGTGCCAGCAGTTCACAGGGGAATAGCAATCAGCCCCAGCATTTT. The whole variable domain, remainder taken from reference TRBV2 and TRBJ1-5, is EPEVTQTPSHQVTQMGQEVILRCVPISNHLYFYWYRQILGQKVEFLVSFYNNEISEKSEIFDDQFSVERPDGSNFTLKIRSTKLEDSAMYFCASSSQGNSNQPQHFGDGTRLSIL.

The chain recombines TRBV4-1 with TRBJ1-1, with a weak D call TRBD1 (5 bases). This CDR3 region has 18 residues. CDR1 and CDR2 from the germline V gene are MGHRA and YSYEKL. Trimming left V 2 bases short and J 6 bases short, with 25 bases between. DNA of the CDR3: TGCGCCAGCAGCCAAAAGCCAGCTTTGGGGCTTGTCCTGGCTGAAGCTTTCTTT. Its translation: CASSQKPALGLVLAEAFF.

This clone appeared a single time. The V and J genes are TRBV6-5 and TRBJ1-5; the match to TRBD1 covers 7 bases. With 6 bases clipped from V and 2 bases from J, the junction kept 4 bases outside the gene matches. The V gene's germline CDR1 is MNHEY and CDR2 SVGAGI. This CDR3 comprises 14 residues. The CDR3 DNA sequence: TGTGCCAGCAGCCAGACAGGGCGCAATCAGCCCCAGCATTTT. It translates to CASSQTGRNQPQHF.

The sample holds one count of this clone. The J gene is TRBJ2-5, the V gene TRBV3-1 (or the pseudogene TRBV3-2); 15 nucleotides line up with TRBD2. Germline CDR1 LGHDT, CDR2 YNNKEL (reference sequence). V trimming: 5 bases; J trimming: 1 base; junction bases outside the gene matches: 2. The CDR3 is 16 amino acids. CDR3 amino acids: CASSLGLAGGQETQYF. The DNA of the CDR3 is TGTGCCAGCAGCTTGGGACTAGCGGGAGGCCAAGAGACCCAGTACTTC.

The CDR3 is CASSRFVTGQGESYEQYF. The CDR3 DNA sequence: TGTGCCAGTAGCCGATTCGTTACCGGACAGGGGGAATCCTACGAGCAGTACTTC. This chain uses TRBV19 with TRBJ2-7; TRBD1 agrees at 10 bases. There are 18 residues in the CDR3. V trimming: 6 bases; J trimming: 1 base; junction bases outside the gene matches: 15. Germline V CDR1 and CDR2: LNHDA, SQIVND (reference sequence).

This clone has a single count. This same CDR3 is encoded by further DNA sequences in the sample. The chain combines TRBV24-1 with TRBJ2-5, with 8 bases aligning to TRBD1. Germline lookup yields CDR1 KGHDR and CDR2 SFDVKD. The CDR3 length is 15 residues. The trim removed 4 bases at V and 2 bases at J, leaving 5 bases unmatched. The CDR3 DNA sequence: TGTGCCACCAGTGACACAGGGGGAGTACAAGAGACCCAGTACTTC. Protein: CATSDTGGVQETQYF.

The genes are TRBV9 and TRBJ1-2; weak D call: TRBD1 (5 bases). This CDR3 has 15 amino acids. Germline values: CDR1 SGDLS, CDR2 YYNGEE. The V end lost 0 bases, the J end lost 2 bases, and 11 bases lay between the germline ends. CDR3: CASSVAGRTNYGYTF. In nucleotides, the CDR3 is TGTGCCAGCAGCGTAGCGGGCAGGACAAACTATGGCTACACCTTC.

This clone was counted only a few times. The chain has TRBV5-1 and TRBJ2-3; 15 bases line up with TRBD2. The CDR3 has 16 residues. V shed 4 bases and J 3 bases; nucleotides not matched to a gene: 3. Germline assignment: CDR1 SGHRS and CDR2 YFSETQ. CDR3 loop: CASSPGTSGGTDTQYF. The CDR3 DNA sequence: TGCGCCAGCAGCCCGGGGACTAGCGGGGGGACAGATACGCAGTATTTT. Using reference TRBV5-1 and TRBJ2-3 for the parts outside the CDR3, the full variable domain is KAGVTQTPRYLIKTRGQQVTLSCSPISGHRSVSWYQQTPGQGLQFLFEYFSETQRNKGNFPGRFSGRQFSNSRSEMNVSTLELGDSALYLCASSPGTSGGTDTQYFGPGTRLTVL.

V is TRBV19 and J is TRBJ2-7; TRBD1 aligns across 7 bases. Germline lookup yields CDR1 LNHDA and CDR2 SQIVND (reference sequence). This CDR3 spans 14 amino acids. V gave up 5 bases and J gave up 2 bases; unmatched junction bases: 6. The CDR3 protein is CASSPPGQPYEQYF. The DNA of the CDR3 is TGTGCCAGTAGTCCCCCGGGACAGCCCTACGAGCAGTACTTC.

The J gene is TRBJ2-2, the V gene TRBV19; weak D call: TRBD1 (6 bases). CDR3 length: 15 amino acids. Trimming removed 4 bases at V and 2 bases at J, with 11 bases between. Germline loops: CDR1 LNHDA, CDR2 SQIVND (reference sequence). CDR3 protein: CASSTGQTNTGELFF. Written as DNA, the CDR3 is TGTGCCAGTAGTACCGGACAGACAAACACCGGGGAGCTGTTTTTT.

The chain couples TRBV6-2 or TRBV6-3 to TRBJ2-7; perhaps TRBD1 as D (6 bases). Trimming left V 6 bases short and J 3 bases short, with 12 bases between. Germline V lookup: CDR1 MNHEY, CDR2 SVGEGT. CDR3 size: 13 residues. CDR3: CASSLTGFYEQYF. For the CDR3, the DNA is TGTGCCAGCAGCCTTACAGGGTTCTACGAGCAGTACTTC.

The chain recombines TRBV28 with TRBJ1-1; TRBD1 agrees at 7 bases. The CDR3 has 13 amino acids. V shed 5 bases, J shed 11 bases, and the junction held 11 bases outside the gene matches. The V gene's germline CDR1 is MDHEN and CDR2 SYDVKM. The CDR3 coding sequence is TGTGCCAGCAGTCAGGGGGGTCCCTCTCAGGCTTTCTTT. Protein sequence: CASSQGGPSQAFF.

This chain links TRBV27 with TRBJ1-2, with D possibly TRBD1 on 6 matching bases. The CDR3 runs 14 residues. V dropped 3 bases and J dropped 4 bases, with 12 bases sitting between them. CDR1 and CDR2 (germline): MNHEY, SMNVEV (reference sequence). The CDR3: CASSFGGASYGYTF. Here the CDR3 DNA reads TGTGCCAGCAGTTTTGGGGGGGCCAGCTATGGCTACACCTTC.

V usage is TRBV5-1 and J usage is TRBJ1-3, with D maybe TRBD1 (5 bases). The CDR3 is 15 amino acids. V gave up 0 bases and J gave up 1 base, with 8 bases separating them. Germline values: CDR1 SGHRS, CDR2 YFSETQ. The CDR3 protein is CASSLAPGSGNTIYF. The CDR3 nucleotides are TGCGCCAGCAGCTTGGCCCCAGGGTCTGGAAACACCATATATTTT.

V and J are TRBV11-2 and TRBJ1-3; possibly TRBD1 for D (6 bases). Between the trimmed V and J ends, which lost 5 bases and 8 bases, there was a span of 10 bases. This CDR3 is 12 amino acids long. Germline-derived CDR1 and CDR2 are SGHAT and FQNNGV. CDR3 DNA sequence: TGTGCCAGCAGCCCCGAGGGGGACACCATATATTTT. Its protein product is CASSPEGDTIYF.

The DNA for the CDR3 is TGTGCCAGCCATCAAAGCCCCGGGGGGACTGAAGCTTTCTTT. Amino acid sequence: CASHQSPGGTEAFF. V and J are TRBV3-1 (or the pseudogene TRBV3-2) and TRBJ1-1; maybe TRBD1 (5 bases). V was cut by 8 bases and J by 5 bases, with 18 bases left in between. Looked up from germline, CDR1 is LGHDT and CDR2 is YNNKEL (reference sequence). CDR3 length equals 14 residues.

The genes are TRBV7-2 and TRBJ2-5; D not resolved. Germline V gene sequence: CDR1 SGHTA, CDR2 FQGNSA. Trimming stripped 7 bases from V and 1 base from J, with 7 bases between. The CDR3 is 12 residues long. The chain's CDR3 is CASTRVQETQYF. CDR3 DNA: TGTGCCAGCACCCGGGTCCAAGAGACCCAGTACTTC.

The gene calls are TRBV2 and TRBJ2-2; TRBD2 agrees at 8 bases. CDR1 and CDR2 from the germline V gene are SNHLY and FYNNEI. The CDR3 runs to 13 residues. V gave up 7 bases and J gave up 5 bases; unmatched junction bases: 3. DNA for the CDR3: TGTGCCAGCAAAGCGGGAGTAACCGGGGAGCTGTTTTTT. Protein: CASKAGVTGELFF.

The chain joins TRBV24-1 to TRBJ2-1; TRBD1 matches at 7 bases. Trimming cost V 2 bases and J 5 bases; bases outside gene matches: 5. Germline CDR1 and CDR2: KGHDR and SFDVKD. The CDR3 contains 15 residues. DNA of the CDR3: TGTGCCACCAGTGATTCTTACAGGGGTGACAATGAGCAGTTCTTC. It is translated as CATSDSYRGDNEQFF.